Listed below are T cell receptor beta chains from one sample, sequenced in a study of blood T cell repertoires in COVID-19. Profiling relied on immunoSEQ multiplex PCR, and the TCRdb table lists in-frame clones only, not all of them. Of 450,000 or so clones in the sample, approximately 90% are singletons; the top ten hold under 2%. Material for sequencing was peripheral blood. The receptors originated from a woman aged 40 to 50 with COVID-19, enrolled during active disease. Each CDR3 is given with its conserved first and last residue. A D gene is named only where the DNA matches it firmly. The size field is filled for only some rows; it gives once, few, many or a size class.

TGTGCCAGCAGCTCGGAACTAGTTCGCCCAGATACGCAGTATTTT	CASSSELVRPDTQYF	TRBV5-6	TRBJ2-3	once	NA
TGTGCCAGCAGCGACAGGGTACTAAATTACGAGCAGTACTTC	CASSDRVLNYEQYF	TRBV19	TRBJ2-7	NA	TRBD1
TGTGCCAGCAGCATTAGCGGGAGAGGTTCCTACAATGAGCAGTTCTTC	CASSISGRGSYNEQFF	TRBV5-4	TRBJ2-1	NA	TRBD2
TGTGCCAGCAGCACAGGGGTTGATTTCTACGAGCAGTACTTC	CASSTGVDFYEQYF	TRBV7-9	TRBJ2-7	NA	TRBD1
TGTGCCATCAGTCCGGACAGGGATGATGGCTACACCTTC	CAISPDRDDGYTF	TRBV10-3	TRBJ1-2	once	TRBD1
TGTGCCAGCAGTTCTCCGACAGGGCCCTCCTACGAGCAGTACTTC	CASSSPTGPSYEQYF	TRBV13	TRBJ2-7	once	TRBD1
TGTGCCAGCAGATCCCGGACAGGGGGTAATTCACCCCTCCACTTT	CASRSRTGGNSPLHF	TRBV6-5	TRBJ1-6	NA	TRBD1
TGTGCCAGCAGTTATTTCCTCGGGAGATCCGGGGAGCTGTTTTTT	CASSYFLGRSGELFF	TRBV6-5	TRBJ2-2	NA	NA
TGTGCCACCAGCAGAGATCGGGCTAGCATGACAGATACGCAGTATTTT	CATSRDRASMTDTQYF	TRBV15	TRBJ2-3	NA	NA
TGTGCCAGCAGACAGGGGGGCTCTGGAAACACCATATATTTT	CASRQGGSGNTIYF	TRBV27	TRBJ1-3	NA	TRBD1
TGTGCCAGCAGCCAATTCCTGGGCGGGGGGGACTCCTACAATGAGCAGTTCTTC	CASSQFLGGGDSYNEQFF	TRBV5-4	TRBJ2-1	many	TRBD2
TGTGCCACCAGTGGTACAGGAGGGCAGCAGCCCCAGCATTTT	CATSGTGGQQPQHF	TRBV24-1	TRBJ1-5	NA	NA
TGTGCCAGCAGTGAAGGGCTGGGGGCAGGGGAAGGCTACACCTTC	CASSEGLGAGEGYTF	TRBV6-1	TRBJ1-2	NA	NA
TGCGCCAGCAGCCAAACCGGACAGAACTCCTACGAGCAGTACTTC	CASSQTGQNSYEQYF	TRBV4-3	TRBJ2-7	NA	NA
TGTGCCAGCAGTTATACGGGACAGGGGCACTACGAGCAGTACTTC	CASSYTGQGHYEQYF	TRBV6-5	TRBJ2-7	NA	TRBD1
TGTGCCAGCTCTACCCAGGTCTGGGAGCTGTTTTTT	CASSTQVWELFF	TRBV18	TRBJ2-2	NA	NA
TGTGCCAGCAGCTTGGTTTACAGGGGGAACTATGGCTACACCTTC	CASSLVYRGNYGYTF	TRBV5-6	TRBJ1-2	NA	TRBD1
TGCGCCAGCAGCCATTCCCGACAGGGATGGGGCGGCTACACCTTC	CASSHSRQGWGGYTF	TRBV5-1	TRBJ1-2	NA	TRBD1
TGTGCCAGCAGCTTGGCGGCAGGGAACCAAGAGACCCAGTACTTC	CASSLAAGNQETQYF	TRBV5-4	TRBJ2-5	NA	NA
TGTGCCAGCAGTCTCCGCCCCTTTAGGACAGGGAGAGACTATGGCTACACCTTC	CASSLRPFRTGRDYGYTF	TRBV27	TRBJ1-2	NA	TRBD1
TGTGCCAGCAGTGAAGACCCAGGGGACACTGAAGCTTTCTTT	CASSEDPGDTEAFF	TRBV6-1	TRBJ1-1	NA	NA
TGTGCCAGCAGTGATCGAAGAGGTACCGGGGAGCTGTTTTTT	CASSDRRGTGELFF	TRBV6-1	TRBJ2-2	NA	NA
TGTGCCAGCAGTTTACTAGCGAGATTTGACTACGAGCAGTACTTC	CASSLLARFDYEQYF	TRBV27	TRBJ2-7	NA	NA
TGTGCCAGTAGTATCGGACTAGCGGGTAAAGAGACCCAGTACTTC	CASSIGLAGKETQYF	TRBV19	TRBJ2-5	once	TRBD2
TGTGCCAGCAGCTTGGTAGTCCGCCTAAAGAACACTGAAGCTTTCTTT	CASSLVVRLKNTEAFF	TRBV5-5	TRBJ1-1	NA	NA
TGTGCCAGCTCGACAGGGGTTAATGAAAAACTGTTTTTT	CASSTGVNEKLFF	TRBV6-5	TRBJ1-4	NA	TRBD1
TGTGCCAGCAGCTTGGGAGGGAACACTGAAGCTTTCTTT	CASSLGGNTEAFF	TRBV5-6	TRBJ1-1	NA	NA
TGTGCCAGCAGTTATAGCGGGGGGGCTGAGGAGAAACAGTATTTT	CASSYSGGAEEKQYF	TRBV6-6	TRBJ2-3	NA	TRBD2
TGTGCCAGCAGCGAGGGACAGGGGACCTACAATGAGCAGTTCTTC	CASSEGQGTYNEQFF	TRBV7-2	TRBJ2-1	NA	TRBD1
TGTGCCAGCAGCCGGAGCGGGCCCACAGATACGCAGTATTTT	CASSRSGPTDTQYF	TRBV7-3	TRBJ2-3	NA	NA
TGTGCCAGCAGGAGACTAGCGGGGGACAATGAGCAGTTCTTC	CASRRLAGDNEQFF	TRBV6-5	TRBJ2-1	NA	TRBD2
TGTGCCAGCAGCTTGTTGTGGACAATTTCTAACGAGCAGTACTTC	CASSLLWTISNEQYF	TRBV5-6	TRBJ2-7	NA	NA
TGTGCCAGCAGCTTATCCCCTGGCCGGAGAGGACAGCCCCAGCATTTT	CASSLSPGRRGQPQHF	TRBV7-9	TRBJ1-5	NA	NA
TGTGCCAGCAGCTTAGAGGGTGGAGGTGGCTACACCTTC	CASSLEGGGGYTF	TRBV7-9	TRBJ1-2	NA	NA
TGTGCCAGCAGTTTATACGGCGGGAGTGCTTACGAGCAGTACTTC	CASSLYGGSAYEQYF	TRBV27	TRBJ2-7	NA	TRBD2
TGTGCCAGCAGCTTAGTGTGGGGGGTAAATTCACCCCTCCACTTT	CASSLVWGVNSPLHF	TRBV11-2	TRBJ1-6	NA	NA
TGTGCCAGCAGCGACCGGGTCCAGGGCTATGGCTACACCTTC	CASSDRVQGYGYTF	TRBV7-2	TRBJ1-2	NA	NA